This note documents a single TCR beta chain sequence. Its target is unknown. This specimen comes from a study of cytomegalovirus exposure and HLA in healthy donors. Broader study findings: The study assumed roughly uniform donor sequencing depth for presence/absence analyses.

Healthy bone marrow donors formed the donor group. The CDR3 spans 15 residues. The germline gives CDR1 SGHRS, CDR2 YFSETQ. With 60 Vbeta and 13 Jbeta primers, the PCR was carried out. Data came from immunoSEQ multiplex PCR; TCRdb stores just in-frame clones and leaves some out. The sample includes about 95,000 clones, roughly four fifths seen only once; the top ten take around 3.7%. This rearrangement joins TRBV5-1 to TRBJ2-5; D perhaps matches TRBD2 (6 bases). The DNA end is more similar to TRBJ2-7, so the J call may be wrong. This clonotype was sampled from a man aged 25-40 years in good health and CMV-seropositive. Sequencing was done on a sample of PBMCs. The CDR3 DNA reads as TGCGCCAGCAGCTTGAGCCCGGGGGTATCCTACGAGCAGTACTTC. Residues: CASSLSPGVSYEQYF.